These 31 T cell receptor beta chains were sequenced from one sample in a study of T cells of healthy individuals. One entry per CDR3 protein, called by TCRdb with MiXCR from the 5' RACE reads. Among 63,000 or so distinct CDR3 sequences listed, roughly 16% were seen once. The receptors here all came from a human donor in good health.

About this clonotype itself: Germline and junction disagree at one end, which may indicate a read error. J is TRBJ1-6 and V is TRBV27; D remains ambiguous. This CDR3 has 16 amino acids. In germline, CDR1 is MNHEY, CDR2 SMNVEV (reference sequence). CDR3 nucleotides: TGTGCCAGCAGTTTATCCTTCCGCTCCTGTAATTCACCCCTCCACTTT. Translation gives CASSLSFRSCNSPLHF.

The chain recombines TRBV7-6 with TRBJ2-6; D gene uncertain. V lost 5 bases and J lost 0, with 5 bases in between. This CDR3 comprises 14 residues. CDR1 SGHVS and CDR2 FNYEAQ come from the germline V gene. The CDR3 loop reads CASSPGSGANVLTF. The CDR3 DNA follows: TGTGCCAGCAGCCCCGGCTCTGGGGCCAACGTCCTGACTTTC.

This clonotype was seen a handful of times. The chain employs TRBV25-1 and TRBJ2-1, with D possibly matching TRBD1 (5 bases). The CDR3 length is 14 residues. The germline CDR1 and CDR2 sequences are MGHDK and SYGVNS. V lost 3 bases and J lost 2, with 8 bases in between. CDR3 sequence (DNA): TGTGCCAGCAGTGATAGGGGTCCCTACAATGAGCAGTTCTTC. Translation gives CASSDRGPYNEQFF.

This clonotype was counted ten times or more. The V call is TRBV5-1, the J call TRBJ1-1; D might be TRBD1 (5 bases). The germline V gene has CDR1 SGHRS and CDR2 YFSETQ. The V and J ends lost 4 bases and 6 bases respectively, with 10 bases between them. The CDR3 sequence is 12 residues long. CDR3 nucleotide sequence: TGCGCCAGCAGCCAGGGACTTGCTGAAGCTTTCTTT. Translated: CASSQGLAEAFF. Full variable domain (missing parts from reference TRBV5-1 and TRBJ1-1): KAGVTQTPRYLIKTRGQQVTLSCSPISGHRSVSWYQQTPGQGLQFLFEYFSETQRNKGNFPGRFSGRQFSNSRSEMNVSTLELGDSALYLCASSQGLAEAFFGQGTRLTVV.

This rearrangement joins TRBV10-3 to TRBJ1-2; D gene ambiguous. Germline assignment: CDR1 ENHRY and CDR2 SYGVKD. The CDR3 is 12 amino acids. The V and J ends lost 4 bases and 4 bases respectively, with 7 bases between them. The CDR3 loop is CAISGTPYGYTF. The CDR3 bases are TGTGCCATCAGTGGTACCCCCTATGGCTACACCTTC.

This sequence joins TRBV4-3 and TRBJ1-2; no clear D. CDR3 length: 13 residues. Germline V gene sequence: CDR1 LGHNA, CDR2 YSLEER. Deletions cut 1 base from V and 8 bases from J, with 11 bases between. The CDR3 sequence is CASSQGFLEGYTF. Written as DNA, the CDR3 is TGCGCCAGCAGCCAAGGATTTCTAGAGGGCTACACCTTC.

This clonotype has a count of ten or more. The chain joins TRBV10-2 to TRBJ1-1, with D possibly being TRBD1 (6 bases). The ends were cut back, 11 bases at V and 1 base at J, with 14 bases in the middle. Germline values: CDR1 WSHSY, CDR2 SAAADI. CDR3 length equals 13 residues. CDR3 DNA: TGCGCCGCGGGAAACAGGGCGAACACTGAAGCTTTCTTT. It specifies CAAGNRANTEAFF.

J is TRBJ2-1 and V is TRBV29-1; TRBD1 might be the D (5 bases). The CDR3 length is 12 residues. Trimming pared 4 bases from V and 5 bases from J, leaving 9 bases between. Germline lookup yields CDR1 SQVTM and CDR2 ANQGSEA. CDR3 bases: TGCAGCGTTGGTCAGGGAAACAATGAGCAGTTCTTC. The encoded protein is CSVGQGNNEQFF.

This clonotype was recorded at least ten times. This chain joins TRBV5-4 and TRBJ2-1; TRBD2 might be the D (6 bases). The ends were cut back, 9 bases at V and 3 bases at J, with 10 bases in the middle. Germline loops: CDR1 SGHNT, CDR2 YYREEE (reference sequence). There are 12 residues in the CDR3. CDR3 sequence (DNA): TGTGCCACTAGCGTGAACTACAATGAGCAGTTCTTC. Residues: CATSVNYNEQFF. The full variable domain, in which reference TRBV5-4 and TRBJ2-1 provide the parts outside the CDR3, is ETGVTQSPTHLIKTRGQQVTLRCSSQSGHNTVSWYQQALGQGPQFIFQYYREEENGRGNFPPRFSGLQFPNYSSELNVNALELDDSALYLCATSVNYNEQFFGPGTRLTVL.

Many counts were recorded for this clonotype. The chain joins TRBV5-1 to TRBJ2-1; 10 nucleotides agree with TRBD2. Germline assignment: CDR1 SGHRS and CDR2 YFSETQ. The junction had 6 bases not matched to a gene; V was cut back by 0 bases and J by 9 bases. This CDR3 comprises 15 residues. Here the CDR3 reads CASSLASGSLGEQFF. The CDR3, as DNA: TGCGCCAGCAGCTTGGCTAGCGGGAGCTTAGGTGAGCAGTTCTTC. The full variable domain, in which reference TRBV5-1 and TRBJ2-1 provide the parts outside the CDR3, is KAGVTQTPRYLIKTRGQQVTLSCSPISGHRSVSWYQQTPGQGLQFLFEYFSETQRNKGNFPGRFSGRQFSNSRSEMNVSTLELGDSALYLCASSLASGSLGEQFFGPGTRLTVL.

This clonotype has at least ten counts. The chain links TRBV5-4 to TRBJ2-7; D not certain. The V gene's germline CDR1 is SGHNT and CDR2 YYREEE (reference sequence). The CDR3 contains 15 residues. Trimming stripped 4 bases from V and 0 bases from J, with 14 bases between. CDR3 DNA: TGTGCCAGCAGCCGTCCCGGACCGCCCTCCTACGAGCAGTACTTC. Protein: CASSRPGPPSYEQYF.

This clonotype came up a few times. The chain combines TRBV25-1 with TRBJ2-5; 8 bases fit TRBD1. This CDR3 comprises 14 residues. Germline V gene sequence: CDR1 MGHDK, CDR2 SYGVNS. After removal of 4 bases from V and 1 base from J, the junction contained 2 bases not matched to a gene. CDR3 sequence reads: CASSGGTGQETQYF. The CDR3 bases are TGTGCCAGCAGTGGGGGGACAGGCCAAGAGACCCAGTACTTC.

This clonotype has a count of ten or more. The chain has TRBV20-1 and TRBJ2-7; D might be TRBD1 (5 bases). V lost 0 bases and J 6 bases, leaving 21 bases between the germline ends. The length of the CDR3 is 16 residues. Germline V CDR1 and CDR2: DFQATT, SNEGSKA (reference sequence). Written as DNA, the CDR3 is TGCAGTGCTAGAGATAGTTCCGGCAGGGATAGACCCGAGCAGTACTTC. Its translation: CSARDSSGRDRPEQYF.

This clonotype was observed many times. This chain uses TRBV9 with TRBJ1-1, with 7 bases that match TRBD1. The germline V gene has CDR1 SGDLS and CDR2 YYNGEE. With V trimmed by 4 bases and J by 0 bases, 9 bases remained unmatched. CDR3 length: 16 residues. The CDR3 DNA is TGTGCCAGCAGCCCACAGACGGGACAGATGAACACTGAAGCTTTCTTT. It codes for CASSPQTGQMNTEAFF.

This clonotype came up many times. This chain uses TRBV20-1 with TRBJ2-1; 8 bases line up with TRBD1. Germline CDR1 reads DFQATT; CDR2 reads SNEGSKA (reference sequence). J gave up 0 bases and V 6 bases, and 7 bases lay outside the gene matches. This CDR3 region has 15 residues. CDR3: CSAAGQGGSYNEQFF. The CDR3 DNA reads as TGCAGTGCCGCTGGACAGGGTGGCTCCTACAATGAGCAGTTCTTC.

The chain employs TRBV20-1 and TRBJ1-2; D call uncertain. Germline V gene lookup returns CDR1 DFQATT and CDR2 SNEGSKA (reference sequence). The CDR3 is made up of 14 amino acids. V lost 6 bases, J lost 4 bases, and 18 bases lay in between. CDR3 in amino acids: CSADLGTSGYGYTF. For the CDR3, the DNA is TGCAGTGCGGACCTGGGAACATCTGGCTATGGCTACACCTTC.

This chain uses TRBV6-1 with TRBJ2-7; D may be TRBD1 (5 bases). This CDR3 comprises 13 residues. Trimming removed 3 bases at V and 2 bases at J, with 8 bases between. The germline CDR1 and CDR2 sequences are MNHNS and SASEGT. CDR3 nucleotides: TGTGCCAGCAGTGACGACAGCCCCTACGAGCAGTACTTC. Translation gives CASSDDSPYEQYF.

This clonotype was seen a handful of times. The V gene is TRBV3-1, the J gene TRBJ2-3; 7 positions agree with TRBD1. Per germline, CDR1 LGHDT and CDR2 YNNKEL (reference sequence). The CDR3 has 16 residues. With V trimmed by 2 bases and J by 2 bases, 7 bases remained unmatched. The CDR3 DNA sequence: TGTGCCAGCAGCCAACAACCCGGGACAGTCACAGATACGCAGTATTTT. This gives the protein CASSQQPGTVTDTQYF.

At least ten counts were recorded for this clonotype. The V call is TRBV10-3, the J call TRBJ2-5, with 9 bases that match TRBD1. The CDR3 loop spans 14 amino acids. Trimming took 11 bases from V and 4 from J; bases not matched to a gene: 11. Germline V CDR1 and CDR2: ENHRY, SYGVKD. The CDR3 bases are TGTGCCGCCGGGACAGGGAAATTAACAGAGACCCAGTACTTC. Translating gives CAAGTGKLTETQYF.

V and J are TRBV6-5 and TRBJ2-1, with 13 bases matching TRBD2. The V segment lost 0 bases and the J segment 7 bases; nucleotides outside the gene matches: 3. The V gene's germline CDR1 is MNHEY and CDR2 SVGAGI. The CDR3 extends over 16 amino acids. In DNA form, the CDR3 reads TGTGCCAGCAGTTACTCGACTAGCGGGGGGAATAATGAGCAGTTCTTC. Encoded protein: CASSYSTSGGNNEQFF.

The sample holds a few counts of this clonotype. The V and J genes are TRBV15 and TRBJ2-6; possibly TRBD1 for D (6 bases). From germline, CDR1 is LNHNV and CDR2 YYDKDF (reference sequence). With 5 bases removed from V and 4 bases from J, the gap between germline ends came to 15 bases. CDR3 size: 16 residues. The DNA of the CDR3 is TGTGCCACCAGCCCTCAGGGGACCAGGGGGGCCAACGTCCTGACTTTC. Translated, it gives CATSPQGTRGANVLTF.

This chain connects TRBV7-8 to TRBJ2-2; D may be TRBD1 (6 bases). Germline V gene data show CDR1 as SGHVS and CDR2 as FQNEAQ. The CDR3 loop spans 16 amino acids. Trimming shortened V by 2 bases and J by 1 base, and 11 bases separated the two germline ends. The CDR3 region has the DNA TGTGCCAGCAGCTTACTATACAGGGAGAACACCGGGGAGCTGTTTTTT. Amino acids: CASSLLYRENTGELFF.

The rearrangement uses TRBV20-1 and TRBJ2-3; TRBD2 matches at 13 bases. The J segment lost 0 bases and the V segment lost 6 bases, leaving 6 bases of the junction unmatched. There are 16 residues in the CDR3. CDR1 and CDR2 (germline): DFQATT, SNEGSKA (reference sequence). CDR3 DNA sequence: TGCAGTGCCCACGGGACTAGCGGGGCTAGCACAGATACGCAGTATTTT. It yields the protein CSAHGTSGASTDTQYF.

This clonotype was seen at least ten times. This chain links TRBV7-9 with TRBJ2-3; maybe TRBD1 (6 bases). The ends were cut back, 6 bases at V and 2 bases at J, with 15 bases in the middle. The germline CDR1 and CDR2 sequences are SEHNR and FQNEAQ (reference sequence). This CDR3 is built from 15 residues. The CDR3 DNA follows: TGTGCCAGCAGTCTAGGACAGTCCTCCACAGATACGCAGTATTTT. Translation gives CASSLGQSSTDTQYF.

This clonotype showed up just a few times. V usage is TRBV4-3 and J usage is TRBJ2-7; possibly TRBD1 for D (5 bases). The CDR3 length is 17 residues. V lost 0 bases to trimming and J lost 4 bases, with 19 bases between them. Germline V gene data show CDR1 as LGHNA and CDR2 as YSLEER. The DNA for the CDR3 is TGCGCCAGCAGCCAAGACGCGATGACGTCCAGGGCTTACGAGCAGTACTTC. Translated, it gives CASSQDAMTSRAYEQYF.

This clonotype was seen many times. The CDR3, as DNA: TGTGCCAGCTCACCTGACAGGGTCACCGGGGAGCTGTTTTTT. This encodes CASSPDRVTGELFF. The chain couples TRBV18 to TRBJ2-2, with 7 bases lining up with TRBD1. With V trimmed by 3 bases and J by 4 bases, 2 bases remained unmatched. Germline V gene sequence: CDR1 KGHSH, CDR2 LQKENI. This CDR3 is built from 14 residues.

This clonotype was seen a few times. The rearrangement uses TRBV11-2 and TRBJ2-7; D call uncertain. The CDR3 length is 15 residues. Germline-derived CDR1 and CDR2 are SGHAT and FQNNGV. V was shortened by 0 bases and J by 3 bases, with 12 bases between the two germline ends. The CDR3, as DNA: TGTGCCAGCAGCTTAGAACCAGGAATGTACTACGAGCAGTACTTC. Encoded protein: CASSLEPGMYYEQYF.

The CDR3 nucleotides are TGTGCCAGCAGCAACCCGGGGGCCAGAACTGAAGCTTTCTTT. It codes for CASSNPGARTEAFF. The chain is built from TRBV5-6 and TRBJ1-1; maybe TRBD1 (6 bases). The V gene lost 4 bases and the J gene lost 5 bases, with 15 bases spanning the gap. CDR1 SGHDT and CDR2 YYEEEE come from the germline V gene. The CDR3 extends over 14 amino acids.

This clonotype was counted once. The chain joins TRBV7-3 to TRBJ1-1; 7 positions agree with TRBD1. CDR3 length: 14 amino acids. V lost 1 base and J lost 5; bases outside the gene matches: 4. CDR1 and CDR2 (germline): SGHTA, FQGTGA. The DNA of the CDR3 is TGTGCCAGCAGCTTAAACCAGGGGGGGACTGAAGCTTTCTTT. This codes for CASSLNQGGTEAFF.

At least ten counts were recorded for this clonotype. This rearrangement joins TRBV9 to TRBJ2-7; D not certain. Germline CDR1 SGDLS, CDR2 YYNGEE. Between the trimmed V and J ends, which lost 4 bases and 3 bases, there was a span of 11 bases. CDR3 length: 13 residues. CDR3 bases: TGTGCCAGCAGCCCGAGTATAGACTACGAGCAGTACTTC. This sequence encodes CASSPSIDYEQYF.

The chain employs TRBV5-5 and TRBJ1-5; unclear D gene. This CDR3 is 16 amino acids long. The V and J ends lost 4 bases and 3 bases respectively, with 17 bases between them. Germline V gene lookup returns CDR1 SGHKS and CDR2 YYEKEE (reference sequence). The DNA of the CDR3 is TGTGCCAGCAGCCCGCGGAGCCCGGATAACAATCAGCCCCAGCATTTT. Protein: CASSPRSPDNNQPQHF.